This T cell receptor (beta chain) was identified during a study of cytomegalovirus exposure and HLA in healthy donors. PCR used 60 Vbeta primers and 13 Jbeta primers. Assay used: immunoSEQ multiplex PCR; TCRdb lists only in-frame clones, some missing. The sample consists of 150,000 to 200,000 clones, 55% to 70% of them appearing once. This CDR3 comprises 13 residues. Germline V CDR1 and CDR2: ENHRY, SYGVKD. The V gene end was trimmed by 2 bases and the J gene end by 8 bases; junction bases not matched to a gene: 3. The clonotype was recovered from a woman between 40 and 50 years old in good health and CMV-seropositive. V usage is TRBV10-3 and J usage is TRBJ2-1; 7 bases are a match to TRBD2. Sequenced sample: PBMCs. The CDR3 sequence: CAISEGEGHEQFF. The DNA of the CDR3 is TGTGCCATCAGTGAGGGGGAGGGTCATGAGCAGTTCTTC.